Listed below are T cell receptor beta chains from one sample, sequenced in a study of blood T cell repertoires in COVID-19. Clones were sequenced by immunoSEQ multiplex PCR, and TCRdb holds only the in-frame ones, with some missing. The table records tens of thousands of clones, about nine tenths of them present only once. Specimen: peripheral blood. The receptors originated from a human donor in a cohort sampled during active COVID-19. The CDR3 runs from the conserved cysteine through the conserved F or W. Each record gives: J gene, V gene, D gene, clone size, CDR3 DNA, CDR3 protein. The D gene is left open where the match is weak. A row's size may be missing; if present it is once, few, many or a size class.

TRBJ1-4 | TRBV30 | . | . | TGTGCCTGGACAGGGGAGAGGAGTGGTAAACTGTTTTTT | CAWTGERSGKLFF
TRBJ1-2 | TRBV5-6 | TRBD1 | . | TGTGCCAGCAGCTTGGGTTGGACAGGGACCTCTAGCTATGGCTACACCTTC | CASSLGWTGTSSYGYTF
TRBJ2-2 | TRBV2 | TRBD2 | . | TGTGCCAGCAGTCCCGGACTAGCGGGAGGGACCGGGGAGCTGTTTTTT | CASSPGLAGGTGELFF
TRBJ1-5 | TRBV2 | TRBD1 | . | TGTGCCAGCAGGAACCTAGTTGGGACAGGGAATCAGCCCCAGCATTTT | CASRNLVGTGNQPQHF
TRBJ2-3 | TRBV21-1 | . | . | TGTGCCAGCAGCACTACTACCGTCCCCCAAGATACGCAGTATTTT | CASSTTTVPQDTQYF
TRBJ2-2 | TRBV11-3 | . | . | TGTGCCAGCAGCTGGGGGCAGGCTCTGGGGACCGGGGAGCTGTTTTTT | CASSWGQALGTGELFF
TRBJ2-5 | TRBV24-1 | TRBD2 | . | TGTGCCACCAGCAAGCCCACTAGCGGGAGGGAGACCCAGTACTTC | CATSKPTSGRETQYF
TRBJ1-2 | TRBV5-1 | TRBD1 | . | TGCGCCAGCAGCGCGTCGACAGGGAGCTATGGCTACACCTTC | CASSASTGSYGYTF
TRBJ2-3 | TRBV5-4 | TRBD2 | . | TGTGCCAGCAGCTTGGGGGGCGGGAGCGCCACAGATACGCAGTATTTT | CASSLGGGSATDTQYF
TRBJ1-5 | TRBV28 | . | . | TGTGCCAGCTCAAAGGGAGGGAGTCAGCCCCAGCATTTT | CASSKGGSQPQHF
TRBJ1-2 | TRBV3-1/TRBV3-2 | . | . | TGTGCCAGCAGCCAACTGCTCAGGAACTATGGCTACACCTTC | CASSQLLRNYGYTF
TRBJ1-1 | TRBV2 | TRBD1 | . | TGTGCCAGCAGTTACCGGGACAGGAACACTGAAGCTTTCTTT | CASSYRDRNTEAFF
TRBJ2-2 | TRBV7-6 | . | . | TGTGCCAGCAGCTCCGTACCGACTCAGGGCAACGGGGAGCTGTTTTTT | CASSSVPTQGNGELFF
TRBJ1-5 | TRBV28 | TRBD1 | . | TGTGCCAGCAGCCCAGGGGGTCACAATCAGCCCCAGCATTTT | CASSPGGHNQPQHF
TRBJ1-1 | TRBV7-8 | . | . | TGTGCCAGCAGCTTACCTGGGTCGAGGACTGAAGCTTTCTTT | CASSLPGSRTEAFF
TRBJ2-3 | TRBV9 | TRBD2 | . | TGTGCCAGCAGCCTGCTGACGGGAGGGCCAGATACGCAGTATTTT | CASSLLTGGPDTQYF
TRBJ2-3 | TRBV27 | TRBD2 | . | TGTGCCAGCAGTTTAGGGACTAGAAGGCCAGATACGCAGTATTTT | CASSLGTRRPDTQYF
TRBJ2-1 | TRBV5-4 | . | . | TGTGCCAGCAGCTTGGGGGGCGGTAGCTCCTACAATGAGCAGTTCTTC | CASSLGGGSSYNEQFF
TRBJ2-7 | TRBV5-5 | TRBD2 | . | TGTGCCAGCAGCCCGGCCGGGACTATAGTCCACGAGCAGTACTTC | CASSPAGTIVHEQYF
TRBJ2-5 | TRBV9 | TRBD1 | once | TGTGCCAGCAGCCCCCGAGGGCAGGGGGCGTTGGAGACCCAGTACTTC | CASSPRGQGALETQYF
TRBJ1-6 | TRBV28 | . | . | TGTGCCAGCGACGAGGCCTCCTGGAGCTCCTATAATTCACCCCTCCACTTT | CASDEASWSSYNSPLHF
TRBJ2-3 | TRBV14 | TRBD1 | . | TGTGCCAGCAGCCCCCGGGACAGGGGATTATACACAGATACGCAGTATTTT | CASSPRDRGLYTDTQYF
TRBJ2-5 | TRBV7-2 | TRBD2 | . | TGTGCCAGCAGCTTAGCTGAAGCGGGAGCCCTCGCCCAGTACTTC | CASSLAEAGALAQYF
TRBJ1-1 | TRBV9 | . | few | TGTGCCAGCAGCGCAAAGACAGGGAACACTGAAGCTTTCTTT | CASSAKTGNTEAFF
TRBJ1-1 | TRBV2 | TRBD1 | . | TGTGCCAGCACCAGGGGGACCACTGAAGCTTTCTTT | CASTRGTTEAFF
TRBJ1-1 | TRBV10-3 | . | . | TGTGCCATCCGCGAGGGTGAGTCCCTCGTTGCTTTCTTT | CAIREGESLVAFF
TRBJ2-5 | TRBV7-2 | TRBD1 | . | TGTGCCAGCAGCTCCGGACAGGGAACAGAGACCCAGTACTTC | CASSSGQGTETQYF
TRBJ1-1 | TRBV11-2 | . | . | TGTGCCAGCAGCTTAATTAGAACTGAAGCTTTCTTT | CASSLIRTEAFF
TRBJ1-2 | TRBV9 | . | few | TGTGCCAGCAGCGTAGTGGCAGGGCGCGGCTATGGCTACACCTTC | CASSVVAGRGYGYTF
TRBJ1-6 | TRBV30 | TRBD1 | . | TGTGCCTGGAGTTACGCGGGACAGGGGTACGGTTCACCCCTCCACTTT | CAWSYAGQGYGSPLHF
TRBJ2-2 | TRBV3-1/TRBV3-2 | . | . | TGTGCCAGCAGCCCCCTTCCATCGACAGGATACACCGGGGAGCTGTTTTTT | CASSPLPSTGYTGELFF
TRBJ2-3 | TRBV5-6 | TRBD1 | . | TGTGCCAGCAGCTGGGGACAGTTGGGCACAGATACGCAGTATTTT | CASSWGQLGTDTQYF
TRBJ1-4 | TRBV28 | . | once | TGTGCCAGCAGTTTTGGGTCAGGGACTAATGAAAAACTGTTTTTT | CASSFGSGTNEKLFF
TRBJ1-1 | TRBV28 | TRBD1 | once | TGTGCCAGCAGTTCGGACAGGCGGTCAGGAGCTTTCTTT | CASSSDRRSGAFF
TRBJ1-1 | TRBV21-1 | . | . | TGTGCCAGCAGCACGCCCCTGGGGCACGGTGAAGCTTTCTTT | CASSTPLGHGEAFF
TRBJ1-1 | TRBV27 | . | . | TGTGCCAGCAGTTCCGGACTGATGAACACTGAAGCTTTCTTT | CASSSGLMNTEAFF
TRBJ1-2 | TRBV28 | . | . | TGTGCCAGCAGTTTAGGGGAGGGGGTAGGCGGCTACACCTTC | CASSLGEGVGGYTF
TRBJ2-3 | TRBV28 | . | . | TGTGCCAGCTTAGGGCAGGGAAGGCCTAGCACAGATACGCAGTATTTT | CASLGQGRPSTDTQYF
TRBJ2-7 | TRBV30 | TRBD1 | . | TGTGCCTGGAGTACCGACAGGGAAGGCGAGCAGTACTTC | CAWSTDREGEQYF
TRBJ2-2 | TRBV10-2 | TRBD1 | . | TGCGCCAGCAGTGAGTCAGTGACAGGGCTCACCGGGGAGCTGTTTTTT | CASSESVTGLTGELFF
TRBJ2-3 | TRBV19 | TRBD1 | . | TGTGCCAGTAGTATGAGGAGACAGGGGGCCGATACGCAGTATTTT | CASSMRRQGADTQYF
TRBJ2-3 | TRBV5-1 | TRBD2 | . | TGCGCCAGCAGCCAACTAGCGGGAGGGAGAGCAGATACGCAGTATTTT | CASSQLAGGRADTQYF
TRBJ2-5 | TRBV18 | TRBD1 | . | TGTGCCAGCTCACCACAGGGGGCTGTGGAGACCCAGTACTTC | CASSPQGAVETQYF
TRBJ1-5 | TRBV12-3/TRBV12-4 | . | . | TGTGCCAGCAGACAGGAGAGCAATCAGCCCCAGCATTTT | CASRQESNQPQHF
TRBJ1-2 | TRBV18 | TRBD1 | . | TGTGCCAGCTCACGCCAGGGGGCGGGAAACTATGGCTACACCTTC | CASSRQGAGNYGYTF
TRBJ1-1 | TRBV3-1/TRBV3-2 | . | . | TGTGCCAGCCGAGGGGGAGCTGAAGCTTTCTTT | CASRGGAEAFF
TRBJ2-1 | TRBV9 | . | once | TGTGCCAGCAGCGTAGGACAGTTACTTTTCAGGGTCGATGAGCAGTTCTTC | CASSVGQLLFRVDEQFF
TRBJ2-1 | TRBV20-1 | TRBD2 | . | TGCAGTGCTAGTTGGGGAGGGGTTGTAAGGAGCTATGAGCAGTTCTTC | CSASWGGVVRSYEQFF